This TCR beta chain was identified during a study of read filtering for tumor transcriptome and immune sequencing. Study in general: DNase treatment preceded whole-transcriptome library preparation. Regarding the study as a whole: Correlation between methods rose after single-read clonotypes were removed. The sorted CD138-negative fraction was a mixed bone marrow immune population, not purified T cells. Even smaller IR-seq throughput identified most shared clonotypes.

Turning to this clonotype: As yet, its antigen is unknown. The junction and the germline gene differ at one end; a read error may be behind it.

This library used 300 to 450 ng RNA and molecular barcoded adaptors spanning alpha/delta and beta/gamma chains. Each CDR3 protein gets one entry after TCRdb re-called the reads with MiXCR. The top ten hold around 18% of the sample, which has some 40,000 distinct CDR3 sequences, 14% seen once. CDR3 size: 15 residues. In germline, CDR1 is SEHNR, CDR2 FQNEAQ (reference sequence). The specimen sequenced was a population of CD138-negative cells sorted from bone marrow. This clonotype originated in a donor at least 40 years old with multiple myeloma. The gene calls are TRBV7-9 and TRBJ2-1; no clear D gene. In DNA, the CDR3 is TGTGCCAGCAGCTTACCCATGGTGTCCTGCAATGAGCAGTTCTTC. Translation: CASSLPMVSCNEQFF.